Detailed here is one T cell receptor (beta chain). The table lists this clonotype with a count of one. The antigen it recognizes is unknown. No qualities accompany the bases; no much larger clone lies one base away. A lone read is weak support. At the junction V is shortened by 1 base and J by 2 bases, with 13 bases in between. Taken from the germline V gene, the CDR1 and CDR2 loops are SGHVS and FNYEAQ. The CDR3, from cysteine to phenylalanine, totals 16 residues. CDR3 DNA only is kept here, 48 bases in frame from base 1. The data were taken from a study of post-analysis software for immune sequencing data (dated by TCRdb to the mid-2010s). Background for the entire study: The recorded disease courses included relapsing-remitting, secondary progressive and progressive-relapsing multiple sclerosis, and some patients had no subtype annotation. Patient repertoires were compared against around 10 previously published healthy control repertoires from donors aged about 6 to 27 years. A subset of samples was prepared in parallel using single-end sample barcoding, then pooled and co-amplified after Illumina adapter ligation. Results and caveats for the whole study, not just this receptor: The control group was slightly older than the multiple sclerosis patient group. Four to six TRBV segments, including TRBV5-6, TRBV5-1 and TRBV20-1, were significantly more frequent in patients than controls. Strong co-clustering of samples prepared in the same batch was shown by direct clustering with F measure, prompting a batch-effect correction. Normalized Chao1 diversity was significantly lower in multiple sclerosis patients than controls, suggesting substantial peripheral T-cell clonal expansion.

TCR beta repertoires were profiled from peripheral blood of roughly twelve young patients with multiple sclerosis to demonstrate the VDJtools post-analysis software. The multiple sclerosis patients were children and adolescents between roughly 6 and 15 years of age. The library was made by PCR. Sequencing relied on an Illumina HiSeq 2500. To reduce PCR and sequencing biases, unique molecular identifiers were incorporated into the TCR beta cDNA libraries. Approximately 500,000 cDNA molecules were obtained for every 1 to 10 million input T cells, so each molecule roughly corresponded to one T cell. The patient libraries were prepared and sequenced with the same protocol used for the earlier healthy control dataset. Samples belonging to the same batch were prepared together, multiplexed and sequenced on a shared HiSeq lane. The authors' pipeline ran thus. MIGEC handled the raw barcoded reads, throwing out single-read molecular identifier groups before consensus assembly and CDR3 extraction. VDJtools was used for post-analysis of the clonotype tables, and diversity was normalized by down-sampling every dataset to the size of the smallest sample. In repertoire overlap clustering, CDR3 amino acid sequences, but not nucleotide sequences, were matched to correct batch-related cross-sample contamination. The public reads were reanalyzed by TCRdb: fastp trimming at Q25, MiXCR alignment, in-frame beta chains only. Under each unique CDR3 protein, matching rows form one entry showing the most common genes and DNA. The V and J calls and clone size come from TCRdb's table, not from the authors' own analysis. Within this sample are 150,000 to 200,000 distinct CDR3 sequences, with over 25% of them counted one time only. The ten largest clonotypes hold roughly 1.6% of the sample.

Sequenced sample: blood. The TCR sequence derives from a girl under 18 with multiple sclerosis. The V gene is TRBV7-6 and the J gene is TRBJ2-3; the D region possibly corresponds to TRBD1 (6 bases align). CDR3 reads: CASSLVPGAHTDTQYF. The base sequence is TGTGCCAGCAGCTTAGTGCCAGGGGCCCACACAGATACGCAGTATTTT.